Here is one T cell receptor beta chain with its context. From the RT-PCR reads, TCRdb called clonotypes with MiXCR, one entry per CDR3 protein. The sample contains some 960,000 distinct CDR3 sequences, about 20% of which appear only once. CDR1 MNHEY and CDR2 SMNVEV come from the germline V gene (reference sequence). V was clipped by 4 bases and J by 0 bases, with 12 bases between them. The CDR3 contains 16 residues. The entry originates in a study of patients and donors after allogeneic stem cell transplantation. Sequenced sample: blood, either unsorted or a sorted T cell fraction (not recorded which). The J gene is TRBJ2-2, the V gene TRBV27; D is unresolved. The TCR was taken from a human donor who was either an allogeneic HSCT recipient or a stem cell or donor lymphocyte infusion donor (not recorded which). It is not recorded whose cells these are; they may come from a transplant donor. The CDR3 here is CASSSQVNANTGELFF. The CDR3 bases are TGTGCCAGCAGTTCCCAGGTGAACGCGAACACCGGGGAGCTGTTTTTT.